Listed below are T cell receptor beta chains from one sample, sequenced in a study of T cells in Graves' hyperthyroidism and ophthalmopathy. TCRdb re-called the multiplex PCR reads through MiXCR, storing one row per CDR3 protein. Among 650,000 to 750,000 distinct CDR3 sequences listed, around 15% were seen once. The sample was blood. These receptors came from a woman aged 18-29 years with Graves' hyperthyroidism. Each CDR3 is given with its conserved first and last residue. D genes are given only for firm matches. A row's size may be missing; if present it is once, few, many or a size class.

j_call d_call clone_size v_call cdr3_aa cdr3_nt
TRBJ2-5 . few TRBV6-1 CASTAGETQYF TGTGCCAGCACGGCGGGGGAGACCCAGTACTTC
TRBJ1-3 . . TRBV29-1 CSACPNSGNTIYF TGCAGCGCTTGTCCTAACTCTGGAAACACCATATATTTT
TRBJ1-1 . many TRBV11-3 CASSFRGRTEAFF TGTGCCAGCAGTTTTAGGGGTCGCACTGAAGCTTTCTTT
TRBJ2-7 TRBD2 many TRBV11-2 CASEPGGLVPDYEQYF TGTGCCAGCGAACCGGGGGGACTAGTCCCAGATTACGAGCAGTACTTC
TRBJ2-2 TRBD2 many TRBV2 CASSALAGGNTGELFF TGTGCCAGCAGTGCGTTAGCGGGAGGGAACACCGGGGAGCTGTTTTTT
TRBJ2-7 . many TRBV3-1 CASSQTPSYEQYF TGTGCCAGCAGCCAAACCCCTTCCTACGAGCAGTACTTC
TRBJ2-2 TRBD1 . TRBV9 CASSGRDRGRENTGELFF TGTGCCAGCAGCGGCCGGGACAGGGGGCGGGAAAACACCGGGGAGCTGTTTTTT
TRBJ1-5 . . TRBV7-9 CASSLGSEFQPQHF TGTGCCAGCAGCTTAGGATCGGAGTTTCAGCCCCAGCATTTT
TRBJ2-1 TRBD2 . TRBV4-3 CASSARTSPYNEQFF TGCGCCAGCAGCGCCCGGACTAGCCCTTACAATGAGCAGTTCTTC
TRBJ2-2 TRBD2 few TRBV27 CASSLGRGRGYTGELFF TGTGCCAGCAGTTTAGGGAGGGGTCGGGGTTACACCGGGGAGCTGTTTTTT
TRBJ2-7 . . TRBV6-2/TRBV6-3 CASALAGSSSYEQYF TGTGCCAGCGCCCTAGCTGGGTCAAGCTCCTACGAGCAGTACTTC
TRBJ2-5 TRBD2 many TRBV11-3 CASSEPFLAGDEGETQYF TGTGCCAGCAGCGAACCATTCCTAGCGGGAGATGAGGGAGAGACCCAGTACTTC
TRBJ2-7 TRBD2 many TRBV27 CASSLLANTYEQYF TGTGCCAGCAGTCTACTAGCGAATACCTACGAGCAGTACTTC
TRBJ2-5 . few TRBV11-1 CASSRTPGEYQETQYF TGTGCCAGCAGCCGGACCCCAGGGGAGTACCAAGAGACCCAGTACTTC